What follows are 10 T cell receptor beta chains derived from one specimen sequenced in a study of blood T cell repertoires in COVID-19. Measured with immunoSEQ multiplex PCR; TCRdb has only the in-frame clones, and not every one. Of about 220,000 clones detected, 80% to 90% appear once; the ten largest clones hold more than 3%. Sequenced: PBMCs or T cells enriched from blood (not recorded which). These receptors came from a woman between 18 and 29 years old in a cohort exposed to, infected with or recovered from COVID-19 (not recorded which).

The J gene is TRBJ1-2, the V gene TRBV3-1 (or the pseudogene TRBV3-2), with a weak D call TRBD1 (6 bases). The CDR3 runs 14 residues. CDR1 is LGHDT and CDR2 is YNNKEL in the germline V gene (reference sequence). Trimming cost V 1 base and J 3 bases, with 9 bases left between them. The CDR3 sequence is CASSQGGLDYGYTF. CDR3 in DNA: TGTGCCAGCAGCCAAGGGGGGCTCGACTATGGCTACACCTTC.

This rearrangement joins TRBV27 to TRBJ2-1; no firm D call. There are 15 residues in the CDR3. CDR1 MNHEY and CDR2 SMNVEV come from the germline V gene (reference sequence). The ends were cut back, 4 bases at V and 5 bases at J, with 15 bases in the middle. The CDR3 is CASSWRDISNNEQFF. In nucleotides, the CDR3 is TGTGCCAGCAGTTGGCGAGATATTAGCAACAATGAGCAGTTCTTC.

This rearrangement joins TRBV11-3 to TRBJ1-6; TRBD1 aligns across 7 bases. V lost 6 bases to trimming and J lost 6 bases; unmatched junction nucleotides: 11. The CDR3 loop spans 16 amino acids. CDR1 and CDR2 from the germline V gene are SGHNT and YENEEA. The CDR3 region has the DNA TGTGCCAGCAGATCAGGGGGAGCGGACAGTAATTCACCCCTCCACTTT. The encoded protein is CASRSGGADSNSPLHF.

This chain connects TRBV3-1 (or the pseudogene TRBV3-2) to TRBJ2-3; 12 bases fit TRBD2. The germline V gene encodes CDR1 LGHDT and CDR2 YNNKEL (reference sequence). The CDR3 runs to 17 residues. J gave up 2 bases and V 4 bases, and 7 bases lay outside the gene matches. The CDR3: CASSLGLAGPATDTQYF. Here the CDR3 DNA reads TGTGCCAGCAGCCTTGGACTAGCGGGACCCGCCACAGATACGCAGTATTTT.

The chain employs TRBV9 and TRBJ1-5; D is ambiguous. The CDR3 is 13 amino acids. The germline V gene encodes CDR1 SGDLS and CDR2 YYNGEE. Trimming took 1 base from V and 3 from J, leaving 5 bases between them. The CDR3 region is CASSVNTNQPQHF. Written as DNA, the CDR3 is TGTGCCAGCAGCGTAAACACCAATCAGCCCCAGCATTTT.

In its sample, this clone was seen a few times. CDR3: CASSQDPRPDRTNTEAFF. The CDR3 DNA follows: TGCGCCAGCAGCCAAGATCCCCGACCGGACAGGACGAACACTGAAGCTTTCTTT. This chain connects TRBV4-1 to TRBJ1-1; 7 bases line up with TRBD1. The CDR3 sequence is 18 residues long. V was pared by 0 bases and J by 1 base, with 11 bases of the junction left unmatched. Germline V gene sequence: CDR1 MGHRA, CDR2 YSYEKL.

The chain links TRBV5-8 to TRBJ2-7; possible D gene TRBD2, 6 bases. Trimming shortened V by 1 base and J by 2 bases, and 16 bases separated the two germline ends. CDR3 length: 16 residues. Looked up from germline, CDR1 is SGHTS and CDR2 is YDEGEE. CDR3 amino acids: CASSLIGRRPTYEQYF. The CDR3 DNA reads as TGTGCCAGCAGCTTGATTGGGAGGAGACCAACCTACGAGCAGTACTTC.

J is TRBJ2-1 and V is TRBV5-1, with D possibly TRBD2 on 5 matching bases. This CDR3 contains 14 residues. Germline V gene data show CDR1 as SGHRS and CDR2 as YFSETQ. V dropped 5 bases and J dropped 8 bases, with 17 bases sitting between them. CDR3 region: CASRARVESDEQFF. The CDR3 bases are TGCGCCAGCAGAGCGCGGGTGGAGAGCGATGAGCAGTTCTTC.

This chain uses TRBV19 with TRBJ2-3; D is perhaps TRBD2 (5 bases). Trimming shortened V by 5 bases and J by 1 base, and 16 bases separated the two germline ends. From germline, CDR1 is LNHDA and CDR2 SQIVND (reference sequence). The CDR3 has 16 amino acids. Here the CDR3 reads CASSSNPYSGTDTQYF. CDR3 nucleotides: TGTGCCAGTAGTTCCAACCCCTATAGCGGCACAGATACGCAGTATTTT.

The V call is TRBV19, the J call TRBJ1-2; D unresolved. This CDR3 spans 11 amino acids. Trimming stripped 6 bases from V and 3 bases from J, with 5 bases between. Germline CDR1 and CDR2: LNHDA and SQIVND (reference sequence). Here the CDR3 reads CASSQYYGYTF. The CDR3 region has the DNA TGTGCCAGTAGCCAGTACTATGGCTACACCTTC.